Below, 5 T cell receptor beta chains from the same sample are listed, as sequenced in a study of blood T cell repertoires in COVID-19. The data were produced by immunoSEQ multiplex PCR, yet TCRdb's version contains in-frame clones alone and is incomplete. The table shows 210,000 or so clones, with 80% occurring only once. The sample taken for sequencing was PBMCs or T cells enriched from blood (not recorded which). Receptors were obtained from a young man with acute COVID-19.

This clone was seen more than once but under ten times. The chain combines TRBV30 with TRBJ1-2; D possibly corresponds to TRBD1 (6 bases). The V end lost 0 bases, the J end lost 7 bases, and 12 bases lay between the germline ends. Germline CDR1 and CDR2: GTSNPN and SVGIG (reference sequence). The CDR3 is made up of 13 amino acids. The chain's CDR3 is CAWSVRGGGGYTF. Written as DNA, the CDR3 is TGTGCCTGGAGTGTGAGGGGAGGGGGTGGCTACACCTTC.

This chain joins TRBV6-5 and TRBJ2-1, with TRBD1 as a possible D gene (5 bases). Germline lookup yields CDR1 MNHEY and CDR2 SVGAGI. The CDR3 spans 11 residues. The V and J ends lost 6 bases and 8 bases respectively, with 8 bases between them. The CDR3 loop is CASSPRDEQFF. Written as DNA, the CDR3 is TGTGCCAGCAGCCCCAGGGATGAGCAGTTCTTC.

The V and J genes are TRBV27 and TRBJ1-6; D ambiguous. The CDR3 has 15 amino acids. Trimming pared 5 bases from V and 7 bases from J, leaving 15 bases between. Looked up from germline, CDR1 is MNHEY and CDR2 is SMNVEV (reference sequence). DNA of the CDR3: TGTGCCAGCAGTGCTTCCGCAGGTTCCAATTCACCCCTCCACTTT. This encodes CASSASAGSNSPLHF.

This clone has just one count. The rearrangement joins TRBV9 to TRBJ2-5; 14 nucleotides align to TRBD2. CDR1 SGDLS and CDR2 YYNGEE come from the germline V gene. V gave up 0 bases and J gave up 3 bases; unmatched junction bases: 1. The CDR3 has 16 residues. CDR3 sequence (DNA): TGTGCCAGCAGCGTAGGACTAGCGGGGGGGGAAGAGACCCAGTACTTC. Protein sequence: CASSVGLAGGEETQYF.

The chain is built from TRBV5-5 and TRBJ1-2; D gene unclear. V was cut by 4 bases and J by 4 bases, with 8 bases left in between. CDR3 length: 12 residues. Germline V lookup: CDR1 SGHKS, CDR2 YYEKEE (reference sequence). The CDR3 reads CASSVSVYGYTF. CDR3 coding DNA: TGTGCCAGCAGCGTATCCGTCTATGGCTACACCTTC.